The clone carrying this T cell receptor (beta chain) was recorded only once. Its cognate antigen is unknown. These data are taken from a study of T cells in localized non-small cell lung cancer. Findings and caveats of the study: Uninvolved nearby lung showed the greatest T cell clonality, exceeding that found in tumor.

Sequencing was performed with immunoSEQ multiplex PCR; in TCRdb, only in-frame clones are kept and a portion is missing. The data hold approximately 34,000 clones, with roughly 87% observed a single time. The receptor's source is a woman aged 35-75 years with stage I lung adenocarcinoma. Here the sequenced sample was peripheral blood, taken before any cancer treatment.

The CDR3 region is CSVSRTGDTGELFF. As DNA, the CDR3 is TGCAGCGTTTCCCGGACAGGGGACACCGGGGAGCTGTTTTTT. The chain uses TRBV29-1 and TRBJ2-2; 9 positions agree with TRBD1. The CDR3 consists of 14 residues. Trimming took 5 bases from V and 3 from J; bases not matched to a gene: 4. Germline lookup yields CDR1 SQVTM and CDR2 ANQGSEA.